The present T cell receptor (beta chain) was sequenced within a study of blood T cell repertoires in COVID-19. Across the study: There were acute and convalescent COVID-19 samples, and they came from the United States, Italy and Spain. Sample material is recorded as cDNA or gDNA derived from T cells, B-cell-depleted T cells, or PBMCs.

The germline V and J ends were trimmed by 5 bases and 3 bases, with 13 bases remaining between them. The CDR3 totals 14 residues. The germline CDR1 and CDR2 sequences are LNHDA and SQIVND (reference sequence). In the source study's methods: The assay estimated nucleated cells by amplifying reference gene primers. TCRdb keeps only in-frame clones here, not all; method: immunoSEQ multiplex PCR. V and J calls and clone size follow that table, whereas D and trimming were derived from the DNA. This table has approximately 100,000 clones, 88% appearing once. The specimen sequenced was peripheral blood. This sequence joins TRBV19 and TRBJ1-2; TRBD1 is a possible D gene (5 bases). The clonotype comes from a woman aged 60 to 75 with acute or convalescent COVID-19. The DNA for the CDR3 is TGTGCCAGTAGTGACCAGGGTGGCGACTATGGCTACACCTTC. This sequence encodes CASSDQGGDYGYTF.